The present T cell receptor (beta chain) was sequenced within a study of tumor-infiltrating lymphocytes in primary liver carcinoma. Study overall: Samples produced roughly 3.65 to 7.5 million productive TCRbeta reads, comparable across tissue types.

This clonotype has only a few counts. Antigen unknown. Study-level points and caveats: Since the samples were bulk and unsorted, the CD4+ and CD8+ repertoires were not compared. Tumors significantly exceeded blood in top-250-clone fraction (p = 0.039).

A primer in the constant region served to generate TCR beta cDNA from roughly 450 ng of total RNA. Three nested multiplex PCR rounds of slightly modified ARM-PCR generated TCR beta libraries. Researchers ran the first two PCR rounds for roughly 10 cycles each with TRBV1-TRBV30 forward primers and a C-beta reverse primer. TCRdb re-called the multiplex PCR reads through MiXCR, storing one row per CDR3 protein. The sample includes some 190,000 distinct CDR3 sequences, 50% to 75% of them seen just once. From germline, CDR1 is SEHNR and CDR2 FQNEAQ (reference sequence). The J segment lost 5 bases and the V segment lost 2 bases, leaving 6 bases of the junction unmatched. CDR3 size: 15 residues. Blood RNA came from unsorted whole blood; germline DNA was also extracted. The patients carried chronic HBV infection and had received no treatment.

The TCR comes from a man aged 40-49 years with primary liver carcinoma and hepatitis B virus infection. This chain uses TRBV7-9 with TRBJ2-1, with 7 bases fitting TRBD1. Sequencing used peripheral blood. The CDR3 region is CASSLQGVVHNEQFF. The CDR3 DNA reads TGTGCCAGCAGCTTACAGGGGGTTGTGCACAATGAGCAGTTCTTC.